Listed below are T cell receptor beta chains from one sample, sequenced in a study of metastatic and nonmetastatic thyroid tumors. TCRdb recomputed clones from the PCR reads via MiXCR. The table lists about 56,000 clones, 25% to 35% of them singletons. The sample consisted of blood. The source is a female donor with papillary thyroid cancer or a benign thyroid nodule (not recorded which). Some clones in this sample may be carry-over from other donors' samples. Each CDR3 is given with its conserved first and last residue. A D gene is named only where the DNA matches it firmly. Rows give clone size only sometimes, using once, few, many, or a class for an expanded clone.

j_call v_call cdr3_length clone_size d_call cdr3_aa cdr3_nt
TRBJ2-1 TRBV7-2 13 NA NA CASSSGVANEQFF TGTGCCAGCAGCTCCGGCGTGGCGAATGAGCAGTTCTTC
TRBJ1-2 TRBV12-3/TRBV12-4 13 few TRBD1 CASSRGQGDGYTF TGTGCCAGCAGCAGAGGACAGGGGGACGGCTACACCTTC
TRBJ2-1 TRBV6-1 14 few NA CASSPQGPYNEQFF TGTGCCAGCAGTCCACAGGGCCCCTACAATGAGCAGTTCTTC
TRBJ2-7 TRBV18 15 many NA CASSPDTTVSYEQYF TGTGCCAGCTCACCGGACACGACCGTGTCCTACGAGCAGTACTTC
TRBJ1-1 TRBV10-3 15 few TRBD1 CAISKKQGANTEAFF TGTGCCATCAGCAAAAAACAGGGGGCGAACACTGAAGCTTTCTTT
TRBJ2-7 TRBV6-1 14 few TRBD1 CASSDGTGVLEQYF TGTGCCAGCAGTGACGGGACAGGGGTCTTGGAGCAGTACTTC
TRBJ2-1 TRBV28 12 few NA CASSLRHNEQFF TGTGCCAGCAGTTTGCGACACAATGAGCAGTTCTTC
TRBJ2-2 TRBV5-1 15 NA NA CASRKGQGNTGELFF TGCGCCAGCCGGAAGGGGCAGGGTAACACCGGGGAGCTGTTTTTT
TRBJ1-2 TRBV5-1 13 NA NA CASRPGQGYGYTF TGCGCCAGCCGTCCGGGACAAGGCTATGGCTACACCTTC
TRBJ2-1 TRBV6-1 14 NA NA CASRDAEAHNEQFF TGTGCCAGCAGGGACGCTGAAGCCCACAATGAGCAGTTCTTC
TRBJ2-7 TRBV3-1 17 many TRBD2 CASSISGLAGSSYEQYF TGTGCCAGCTCAATTTCGGGACTAGCGGGTTCATCCTACGAGCAGTACTTC
TRBJ2-7 TRBV11-3 13 NA NA CASSFMPQGEQYF TGTGCCAGCAGCTTTATGCCCCAAGGGGAGCAGTACTTC
TRBJ1-1 TRBV20-1 13 NA NA CSASRRGLTEAFF TGCAGTGCTAGTCGCCGGGGGTTAACTGAAGCTTTCTTT
TRBJ2-3 TRBV5-5 15 once NA CASSLGQGSTDTQYF TGTGCCAGCAGCTTGGGGCAGGGTAGCACAGATACGCAGTATTTT